The T cell receptor (beta chain) under discussion was sequenced for a study of cytomegalovirus exposure and HLA in healthy donors. Study summary: In an early release, HLA-typed donors contributed tens of millions of unique TCR sequences. Among the approximately 400 genotyped donors, around 85% were placed in the Caucasian-associated ancestry cluster. Study observations and caveats: There were reportedly fewer N-insertions in an Asian-associated ancestry cluster than the approximately 670-donor mean, in a later analysis.

Details on this clone: Its target is not known.

The CDR3 runs 13 residues. CDR1 MNHEY and CDR2 SVGAGI come from the germline V gene. V dropped 7 bases and J dropped 4 bases, with 13 bases sitting between them. The PCR made use of 60 Vbeta and 13 Jbeta primers. Profiling relied on immunoSEQ multiplex PCR, and the TCRdb table lists in-frame clones only, not all of them. Of approximately 110,000 clones in the sample, about 84% were seen once. Donors counted as nominally healthy when sampled, yet unrecorded immune exposures were likely. The sequence was collected from a man aged 40-55 years in good health and CMV-seronegative. The chain is built from TRBV6-5 and TRBJ1-1; perhaps TRBD1 as D (6 bases). Sequencing was performed on PBMCs. The CDR3 loop reads CASKRGGFTEAFF. The CDR3 region has the DNA TGTGCCAGCAAGAGGGGGGGTTTCACTGAAGCTTTCTTT.